Sequencing of this TCR beta chain was carried out in a study of T cells in women clearing cervical HPV infection listed by TCRdb under 2018. In terms of the full investigation: The cases were 25 women with histologically confirmed HPV16-related CIN3 or worse, and 2 of those women had invasive cancers. The 20 to 25 controls were women who cleared a single incident HPV16 infection within 12 months without developing precancer or cancer. Blood from cases was drawn at the visit where the lesion was first identified, while blood from controls was drawn once the infection was no longer detected. Among cases, blood sampling occurred a median of roughly 160 days after lesion detection, with an interquartile range of about 85 to 210 days. HLA typing was available for only a few women, so HLA type could not be excluded as a confounder. An exploratory proof-of-principle case-control study, nested within the Guanacaste HPV Natural History Study in Costa Rica, was conducted to compare TCR repertoires across cervical HPV16 outcomes. Cases were matched to controls by age within five years and by the year the sample was collected. Cases had a median age of roughly 35 years compared with 38 to 40 for controls, and baseline characteristics showed no significant differences between the groups. In the parent cohort, about 10,000 women aged 18 or older were enrolled in Guanacaste, Costa Rica, during about 1992 to 1994 and then followed for approximately 7 years. Five blinded duplicates per group were added as quality controls, so that 60 or so samples were obtained: around 50 participants and 10 replicates. What the authors observed across the whole study: The cross-sectional design could not show whether the associations came before the infection or were a result of it, and neither effector/memory subsets nor HPV-specific T cells were isolated. Across sequencing depths, CIN3+ cases showed significantly higher TCR repertoire richness than controls, but evenness did not differ between the groups. Lower TRBV6-7 relative abundance was observed in cases than in controls (around 0.11% versus 0.15%; Bonferroni P = 0.0008). T-cell numbers per sample were unknown, so richness differences could reflect varying T-cell content rather than repertoire biology. Random forest classifiers that combined richness and V gene abundances separated cases from controls with an estimated AUC of under 0.85.

With regard to this clone: It lacks a known antigen. The CDR3 end lies 3 residues beyond the end of the read and is filled in from the germline J gene.

Every participant had a single incident cervical HPV16 infection, and women with prevalent HPV16 infections were excluded. Cervical HPV DNA was detected by MY09/MY11 PCR and genotyped by dot-blot hybridization. Roughly 15 mL of heparinized blood was centrifuged, after which the buffy coat was aliquoted, frozen at -30 degrees C, and then stored at -80 degrees C. QIAGEN kits were used to extract genomic DNA from the buffy coat specimens. The immunoSEQ assay used multiplex PCR to amplify TCR beta CDR3 regions from an average of approximately 1,300 ng of genomic DNA per sample. The assay corrected primer bias using a complete synthetic TCR repertoire to establish an amplification baseline. Amplicons were sequenced on the Illumina platform. Per the authors' processing: Sequences were error-corrected by clustering with frequency ratios and a modified nearest-neighbor algorithm and were then analyzed in the immunoSEQ Analyzer with IMGT gene definitions. TCR richness and evenness were averaged over 20 rarefaction repeats at each rarefaction depth, excluding samples with fewer sequences than the depth. Wilcoxon rank sum tests with FDR correction were used to compare relative abundances of V, D and J genes between the groups. An intraclass correlation of around 96% for TCR richness and an average of around 71% across 65 to 70 gene segments were obtained from the blinded duplicates. This immuneACCESS table, as held by TCRdb, lists in-frame sequences with V and J called but not all clones. Of the missing ones, under half trace to an unresolved V gene in checked studies; the others have no known cause. The V and J calls and clone size are taken from that table; D and trimming were inferred from the DNA. The sample's records list about 20,000 clones. 5% to 7% of the sample lies in the top ten.

CDR1 and CDR2, per the germline V gene, are SNHLY and FYNNEI. Germline trimming amounts to 5 bases on V and 2 bases on J, with 4 as the count of junction bases outside the gene matches. The CDR3 holds 15 amino acids from the cysteine to the phenylalanine. The 36 bases shown cover part of the CDR3, and their frame starts at base 1. The sequence derives from a woman between 18 and 70 years old with a cervical HPV16 infection that either progressed to CIN3+ or cleared (not recorded which). Sequencing was done on a sample of blood buffy coat. In this chain, TRBV2 is recombined with TRBJ1-5; 9 bases in the junction line up with TRBD1. The CDR3 here reads CASSMGQGGNQPQHF. Partial CDR3 DNA: TGTGCCAGCAGTATGGGACAGGGTGGCAATCAGCCC.